The 9 T cell receptor beta chains below come from one sample, sequenced in a study of shared clonotypes between healthy human individuals. The table came from immunoSEQ multiplex PCR; TCRdb's copy has only in-frame clones and leaves some out. The data contain millions of clones, roughly 94% of them singletons. Sequencing was carried out using naive CD4+ T cells sorted from blood. Subset specified: CD45RA+ positively selected. All receptors derive from a man aged 18 to 29 in good health.

The V call is TRBV14, the J call TRBJ2-5, with D perhaps matching TRBD2 (5 bases). The CDR3 is 15 amino acids. The V gene's germline CDR1 is SGHDN and CDR2 FVKESK. V shed 4 bases and J shed 1 base, with 13 bases lying between them. CDR3 in DNA: TGTGCCAGCAGCCCTAACGGACTCGTCCAAGAGACCCAGTACTTC. Encoded protein: CASSPNGLVQETQYF.

The chain couples TRBV6-5 to TRBJ1-2, with TRBD1 as a possible D gene (5 bases). The CDR3 extends over 13 amino acids. Between the trimmed V and J ends, which lost 8 bases and 1 base, there was a span of 11 bases. Germline V gene data show CDR1 as MNHEY and CDR2 as SVGAGI. The DNA of the CDR3 is TGTGCCAGCCGATCGGGGGGTAACTATGGCTACACCTTC. It yields the protein CASRSGGNYGYTF.

The rearrangement joins TRBV7-2 to TRBJ2-3; 8 bases are shared with TRBD2. The CDR3 is 14 amino acids. Unmatched junction bases numbered 9, after V lost 7 bases and J lost 6 bases. Germline-derived CDR1 and CDR2 are SGHTA and FQGNSA. CDR3 nucleotides: TGTGCCAGCACCAAGAGCGGGGGCCGGGATACGCAGTATTTT. It yields the protein CASTKSGGRDTQYF.

The chain recombines TRBV7-2 with TRBJ1-1; 8 positions agree with TRBD1. J gave up 11 bases and V 5 bases, and 7 bases lay outside the gene matches. Germline V gene data show CDR1 as SGHTA and CDR2 as FQGNSA. The CDR3 runs to 12 residues. The CDR3 DNA reads TGTGCCAGCAGCCTATGGGACAGGTTGGCTTTCTTT. Its translation: CASSLWDRLAFF.

J is TRBJ2-1 and V is TRBV11-2; D may match TRBD1 or TRBD2 (5 bases each). This CDR3 comprises 15 residues. Germline-derived CDR1 and CDR2 are SGHAT and FQNNGV. V gave up 3 bases and J gave up 0 bases, with 9 bases separating them. The CDR3 region is CASSFPGGSYNEQFF. The CDR3 DNA reads TGTGCCAGCAGCTTCCCTGGGGGCTCCTACAATGAGCAGTTCTTC.

The chain's CDR3 is CASSSTSGGAREQFF. DNA for the CDR3: TGTGCCAGCAGCTCGACTAGCGGGGGGGCACGGGAGCAGTTCTTC. The chain joins TRBV7-9 to TRBJ2-1, with TRBD2 matching over 14 bases. Germline V CDR1 and CDR2: SEHNR, FQNEAQ (reference sequence). The CDR3 sequence is 15 residues long. Losses at the gene ends were 4 bases for V and 10 bases for J; bases not matched to a gene: 6.

The rearrangement uses TRBV15 and TRBJ2-1; possible D gene TRBD1, 6 bases. Per germline, CDR1 LNHNV and CDR2 YYDKDF (reference sequence). The CDR3 has 17 amino acids. V lost 0 bases and J lost 10, with 22 bases in between. The CDR3 DNA follows: TGTGCCACCAGCAGAGATCCTTCCCGGGACAATAAAGGGGAGCAGTTCTTC. It is translated as CATSRDPSRDNKGEQFF.

The chain couples TRBV7-2 to TRBJ2-4; 9 bases are a match to TRBD2. The CDR3 is made up of 17 amino acids. Trimming at V came to 2 bases and at J to 2 bases, leaving 7 bases not matched to a gene. CDR1 is SGHTA and CDR2 is FQGNSA in the germline V gene. This chain's CDR3 is CASSLLGLAGTKNIQYF. The CDR3 bases are TGTGCCAGCAGCTTATTGGGGCTAGCGGGAACCAAAAACATTCAGTACTTC.

The chain combines TRBV9 with TRBJ2-3; maybe TRBD2 (5 bases). The CDR3 is made up of 15 amino acids. Between the trimmed V and J ends, which lost 1 base and 5 bases, there was a span of 14 bases. Germline assignment: CDR1 SGDLS and CDR2 YYNGEE. The DNA of the CDR3 is TGTGCCAGCAGCGTAAGTTCGCACGGGGAAGATACGCAGTATTTT. Amino acids: CASSVSSHGEDTQYF.